This T cell receptor beta chain was documented in a study of blood T cell repertoires in COVID-19. This clone has a handful of counts. The CDR3 runs to 14 residues. Per the germline V gene, CDR1 is MDHEN and CDR2 is SYDVKM. The V end lost 7 bases, the J end lost 5 bases, and 17 bases lay between the germline ends. In the authors' methods: Amplification from reference gene primers served as the basis for estimated nucleated cell counts. Data came from immunoSEQ multiplex PCR; TCRdb stores just in-frame clones and leaves some out. D and trimming were read from the DNA, whereas the V and J calls and clone size are those reported in that table. Among about 250,000 clones, under 90% were seen once, and the ten largest hold 1.5% to 2%.

The chain uses TRBV28 and TRBJ1-2; D perhaps matches TRBD1 (6 bases). This receptor was identified in a man aged 35-49 years who had recovered from COVID-19. Sequencing was done on a sample of PBMCs or T cells enriched from blood (not recorded which). CDR3 in amino acids: CASIPRGAGYGYTF. The CDR3 region has the DNA TGTGCCAGCATTCCCAGGGGCGCAGGATATGGCTACACCTTC.